What follows are 21 T cell receptor beta chains derived from one specimen sequenced in a study of CD8 T cells in Susac syndrome. Random hexamers served to reverse transcribe roughly 0.5 to 1 ug RNA. Each CDR3 protein gets one entry after TCRdb re-called the immunoSEQ multiplex PCR reads with MiXCR. The sample consists of 95,000 to 150,000 distinct CDR3 sequences, just over 95% of them appearing once. The sequenced sample was CD4+ T cells from PBMCs. These receptors were obtained from a human donor with Susac syndrome.

V usage is TRBV4-2 and J usage is TRBJ1-4, with D tentatively TRBD1 (6 bases). CDR3 length equals 15 residues. Trimming stripped 4 bases from V and 6 bases from J, with 15 bases between. Looked up from germline, CDR1 is LGHNA and CDR2 is YNFKEQ. The CDR3 coding sequence is TGTGCCAGCAGCCCCTCGGACAGTCGGGATGAAAAACTGTTTTTT. It specifies CASSPSDSRDEKLFF.

CDR3 sequence reads: CASSPTGLVVQYF. The CDR3 coding sequence is TGTGCCAGCAGCCCGACCGGTTTGGTCGTTCAGTACTTC. V is TRBV7-9 and J is TRBJ2-4; D ambiguous. Germline V gives CDR1 SEHNR, CDR2 FQNEAQ (reference sequence). The CDR3 has 13 residues. Trimming left V 5 bases short and J 11 bases short, with 16 bases between. Complete variable domain (other parts from reference TRBV7-9 and TRBJ2-4): DTGVSQNPRHKITKRGQNVTFRCDPISEHNRLYWYRQTLGQGPEFLTYFQNEAQLEKSRLLSDRFSAERPKGSFSTLEIQRTEQGDSAMYLCASSPTGLVVQYFGAGTRLSVL.

The chain combines TRBV20-1 with TRBJ2-1; 9 bases match TRBD1. The CDR3 is made up of 16 amino acids. The V gene end was trimmed by 6 bases and the J gene end by 4 bases; junction bases not matched to a gene: 13. The germline V gene encodes CDR1 DFQATT and CDR2 SNEGSKA (reference sequence). CDR3 nucleotide sequence: TGCAGTGCCAATGGGGTACAGGGGGCGCGGTACAATGAGCAGTTCTTC. Its translation: CSANGVQGARYNEQFF.

This rearrangement joins TRBV9 to TRBJ2-5; possible D gene TRBD2, 5 bases. This CDR3 region has 12 residues. CDR1 and CDR2 (germline): SGDLS, YYNGEE. The V end lost 3 bases, the J end lost 6 bases, and 9 bases lay between the germline ends. This chain's CDR3 is CASSAHGKTQYF. DNA for the CDR3: TGTGCCAGCAGCGCCCACGGGAAGACCCAGTACTTC. The whole variable domain, filled in from reference TRBV9 and TRBJ2-5, reads DSGVTQTPKHLITATGQRVTLRCSPRSGDLSVYWYQQSLDQGLQFLIQYYNGEERAKGNILERFSAQQFPDLHSELNLSSLELGDSALYFCASSAHGKTQYFGPGTRLLVL.

The J gene is TRBJ1-5, the V gene TRBV12-3 or TRBV12-4, with TRBD1 as a possible D gene (5 bases). The CDR3 has 13 residues. The germline V and J ends were trimmed by 3 bases and 7 bases, with 10 bases remaining between them. The CDR3 here is CASSLGKGQPQHF. The CDR3, as DNA: TGTGCCAGCAGTTTGGGGAAGGGGCAGCCCCAGCATTTT.

V and J are TRBV20-1 and TRBJ2-1; 10 nucleotides match TRBD2. Germline V CDR1 and CDR2: DFQATT, SNEGSKA (reference sequence). The CDR3 totals 15 residues. V shed 1 base and J 9 bases; nucleotides not matched to a gene: 9. The CDR3, as DNA: TGCAGTGCTAGAGCGAGCGGGAGGGCCCTCAGTGAGCAGTTCTTC. Amino acid sequence: CSARASGRALSEQFF.

The genes are TRBV13 and TRBJ2-2; tentatively, D is TRBD2 (5 bases). Germline lookup yields CDR1 PRHDT and CDR2 FYEKMQ (reference sequence). V was trimmed by 5 bases and J by 2 bases, leaving 12 bases between them. There are 15 residues in the CDR3. Here the CDR3 DNA reads TGTGCCAGCAGCCCCGGCGGGCCCAACACCGGGGAGCTGTTTTTT. This codes for CASSPGGPNTGELFF.

The table lists this clonotype with a count of one. The rearrangement joins TRBV7-2 to TRBJ2-1; tentatively, D is TRBD2 (6 bases). The V gene's germline CDR1 is SGHTA and CDR2 FQGNSA. Deletions cut 1 base from V and 7 bases from J, with 11 bases between. The length of the CDR3 is 14 residues. CDR3 DNA sequence: TGTGCCAGCAGCTTAGACTGGAGCGGGAATGAGCAGTTCTTC. It specifies CASSLDWSGNEQFF.

This CDR3 reads CASSAPSGTSYEQYF. The CDR3 bases are TGTGCCAGCAGCGCGCCGTCCGGGACTAGCTACGAGCAGTACTTC. The chain has TRBV5-4 and TRBJ2-7; TRBD2 matches at 8 bases. The CDR3 totals 15 residues. Trimming cost V 4 bases and J 3 bases; bases outside gene matches: 9. Germline CDR1 and CDR2: SGHNT and YYREEE (reference sequence).

The chain uses TRBV2 and TRBJ2-7; TRBD2 matches 7 bases. CDR3 length equals 12 residues. The germline V gene has CDR1 SNHLY and CDR2 FYNNEI. The ends lost 9 bases at V and 6 bases at J; junction bases unmatched: 8. For the CDR3, the DNA is TGTGCCAGAAGGGACTACTCAGGCGAGCAGTACTTC. It is translated as CARRDYSGEQYF.

The genes are TRBV24-1 and TRBJ2-2; 9 nucleotides match TRBD1. CDR1 KGHDR and CDR2 SFDVKD come from the germline V gene. Losses at the gene ends were 4 bases for V and 3 bases for J; bases not matched to a gene: 8. This CDR3 comprises 17 residues. CDR3 sequence reads: CATSEGGQGRDTGELFF. CDR3 sequence (DNA): TGTGCCACCAGTGAGGGGGGACAGGGAAGGGACACCGGGGAGCTGTTTTTT.

The chain recombines TRBV30 with TRBJ2-5; possibly TRBD1 or TRBD2 for D (5 bases each). Germline values: CDR1 GTSNPN, CDR2 SVGIG (reference sequence). The CDR3 is 13 amino acids. Trimming cost V 4 bases and J 5 bases, with 14 bases left between them. The CDR3 is CAWNGGRIETQYF. CDR3 sequence (DNA): TGTGCCTGGAATGGGGGTAGAATCGAGACCCAGTACTTC. The variable domain in full, completed from reference TRBV30 and TRBJ2-5, reads SQTIHQWPATLVQPVGSPLSLECTVEGTSNPNLYWYRQAAGRGLQLLFYSVGIGQISSEVPQNLSASRPQDRQFILSSKKLLLSDSGFYLCAWNGGRIETQYFGPGTRLLVL.

J is TRBJ2-2 and V is TRBV29-1; D is ambiguous. Trimming removed 6 bases from V and 0 bases from J, with 11 bases in between. This CDR3 has 14 residues. Per germline, CDR1 SQVTM and CDR2 ANQGSEA. This CDR3 reads CSVGIDTNTGELFF. The CDR3 nucleotides are TGCAGCGTCGGTATAGACACGAACACCGGGGAGCTGTTTTTT.

This rearrangement joins TRBV27 to TRBJ2-7; 12 nucleotides align to TRBD2. The CDR3 is made up of 15 amino acids. V shed 10 bases, J shed 2 bases, and the junction held 9 bases outside the gene matches. CDR1 and CDR2 from the germline V gene are MNHEY and SMNVEV (reference sequence). CDR3 sequence reads: CATTVLAGGPYEQYF. DNA for the CDR3: TGTGCCACCACCGTCCTAGCGGGAGGGCCCTACGAGCAGTACTTC.

The table lists this clonotype with a count of one. The chain links TRBV12-3 or TRBV12-4 to TRBJ2-7, with D perhaps TRBD2 (6 bases). This CDR3 comprises 15 residues. The ends were cut back, 8 bases at V and 7 bases at J, with 24 bases in the middle. The DNA of the CDR3 is TGTGCCAGCGGTGACGGGCAGGGAGGTCTCGGGGAGCAGTACTTC. Its protein product is CASGDGQGGLGEQYF.

This chain joins TRBV5-6 and TRBJ1-1; 8 nucleotides line up with TRBD1. V lost 4 bases and J lost 0; bases outside the gene matches: 5. CDR3 size: 15 residues. Germline CDR1 is SGHDT and CDR2 is YYEEEE. The CDR3: CASSRTGPVNTEAFF. CDR3 nucleotide sequence: TGTGCCAGCAGCAGGACAGGGCCCGTGAACACTGAAGCTTTCTTT.

The V and J genes are TRBV5-4 and TRBJ1-1; no definite D call. The V end lost 1 base, the J end lost 0 bases, and 10 bases lay between the germline ends. The germline CDR1 and CDR2 sequences are SGHNT and YYREEE (reference sequence). The CDR3 sequence is 15 residues long. This CDR3 reads CASSLRRQMNTEAFF. CDR3 sequence (DNA): TGTGCCAGCAGCTTGAGGCGACAAATGAACACTGAAGCTTTCTTT.

The chain links TRBV19 to TRBJ2-1; 8 bases are shared with TRBD1. V was pared by 4 bases and J by 1 base, with 3 bases of the junction left unmatched. CDR1 and CDR2 from the germline V gene are LNHDA and SQIVND (reference sequence). The CDR3 consists of 15 residues. The chain's CDR3 is CASSTDRGSYNEQFF. The CDR3 DNA follows: TGTGCCAGTAGTACCGACAGGGGATCCTACAATGAGCAGTTCTTC.

This chain connects TRBV29-1 to TRBJ1-2; maybe TRBD1 (6 bases). This CDR3 comprises 14 residues. The V end was cut by 4 bases, the J end by 2 bases, with 14 bases between. Germline V gene lookup returns CDR1 SQVTM and CDR2 ANQGSEA. CDR3: CSVAQGTSNYGYTF. The CDR3 region has the DNA TGCAGCGTTGCTCAGGGGACATCCAACTATGGCTACACCTTC.

The chain recombines TRBV4-1 with TRBJ1-1; 7 positions match TRBD1. The CDR3 totals 16 residues. V shed 1 base and J 2 bases; nucleotides not matched to a gene: 7. Germline values: CDR1 MGHRA, CDR2 YSYEKL. CDR3 loop: CASSQGPDRTNTEAFF. In DNA, the CDR3 is TGCGCCAGCAGCCAAGGCCCGGACAGGACCAACACTGAAGCTTTCTTT.

J is TRBJ1-1 and V is TRBV18; D perhaps matches TRBD1 (5 bases). The germline V and J ends were trimmed by 8 bases and 2 bases, with 9 bases remaining between them. The V gene's germline CDR1 is KGHSH and CDR2 LQKENI. The CDR3 runs to 12 residues. CDR3 in amino acids: CASDQGNTEAFF. The DNA of the CDR3 is TGTGCCAGCGACCAGGGAAACACTGAAGCTTTCTTT.